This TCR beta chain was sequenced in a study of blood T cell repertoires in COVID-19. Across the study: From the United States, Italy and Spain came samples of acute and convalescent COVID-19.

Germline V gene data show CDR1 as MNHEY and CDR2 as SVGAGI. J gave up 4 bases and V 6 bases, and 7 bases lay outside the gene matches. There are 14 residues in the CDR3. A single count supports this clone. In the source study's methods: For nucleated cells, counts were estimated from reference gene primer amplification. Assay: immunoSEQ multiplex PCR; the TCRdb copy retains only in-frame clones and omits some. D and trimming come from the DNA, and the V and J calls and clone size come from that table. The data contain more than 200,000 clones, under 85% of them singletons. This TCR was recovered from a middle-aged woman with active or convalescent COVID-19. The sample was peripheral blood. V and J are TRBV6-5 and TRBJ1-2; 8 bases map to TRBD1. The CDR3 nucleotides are TGTGCCAGCAGGGGCAGGGGGCAAATCTATGGCTACACCTTC. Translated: CASRGRGQIYGYTF.